Each of the 14 T cell receptor beta chains below was sequenced from the same sample in a study of blood T cell repertoires in COVID-19. The repertoire was sequenced with immunoSEQ multiplex PCR; TCRdb's copy has only in-frame clones and lacks some. The repertoire consists of about 140,000 clones, with roughly 84% occurring once and the leading ten covering around 8.5%. Sequencing was carried out using peripheral blood. The receptors here all came from a woman aged 55-69 years with acute or convalescent COVID-19.

This clone was detected only once. The chain recombines TRBV7-9 with TRBJ2-2, with 10 nucleotides matching TRBD2. Looked up from germline, CDR1 is SEHNR and CDR2 is FQNEAQ (reference sequence). The CDR3 totals 18 residues. The trim removed 8 bases at V and 6 bases at J, leaving 18 bases unmatched. The CDR3 DNA reads as TGTGCCAGCTCTAGGTGGCTAGCGGGGGCCTCAGGGGCCGGGGAGCTGTTTTTT. Its protein product is CASSRWLAGASGAGELFF.

The genes are TRBV2 and TRBJ1-5; a weak D match, TRBD1 (5 bases). The CDR3 loop spans 15 amino acids. Trimming pared 6 bases from V and 3 bases from J, leaving 15 bases between. Germline V lookup: CDR1 SNHLY, CDR2 FYNNEI. Here the CDR3 DNA reads TGTGCCAGCAGCTATACCAGGGCAGCCAATCAGCCCCAGCATTTT. Encoded protein: CASSYTRAANQPQHF.

This chain links TRBV6-4 with TRBJ2-3, with 8 bases fitting TRBD1. Germline CDR1 and CDR2: MRHNA and SNTAGT. V lost 5 bases to trimming and J lost 3 bases; unmatched junction nucleotides: 7. The CDR3 length is 15 residues. The CDR3 DNA is TGTGCCAGCAGTTTGCAGGGGGCGCGTACAGATACGCAGTATTTT. Protein: CASSLQGARTDTQYF.

The CDR3 spells CASTPRGSGANVLTF. DNA of the CDR3: TGTGCCAGTACACCGCGGGGCTCTGGGGCCAACGTCCTGACTTTC. The chain combines TRBV28 with TRBJ2-6; tentative D call: TRBD2 (6 bases). The CDR3 loop spans 15 amino acids. Germline V gene sequence: CDR1 MDHEN, CDR2 SYDVKM. V was shortened by 9 bases and J by 0 bases, with 12 bases between the two germline ends.

The chain combines TRBV11-2 with TRBJ2-4; tentative D call: TRBD1 (6 bases). The CDR3 runs to 16 residues. Germline CDR1 reads SGHAT; CDR2 reads FQNNGV. V was shortened by 0 bases and J by 6 bases, with 15 bases between the two germline ends. DNA of the CDR3: TGTGCCAGCAGCTTAGATCCCCCCCAAGGGGGAAACATTCAGTACTTC. It yields the protein CASSLDPPQGGNIQYF.

This chain connects TRBV27 to TRBJ2-7; 10 bases agree with TRBD1. The CDR3 consists of 15 residues. Germline lookup yields CDR1 MNHEY and CDR2 SMNVEV (reference sequence). With V trimmed by 3 bases and J by 5 bases, 7 bases remained unmatched. The CDR3 reads CASSLLRDRGHEQYF. CDR3 DNA: TGTGCCAGCAGTTTGCTACGGGACAGGGGCCACGAGCAGTACTTC.

V is TRBV3-1 (or the pseudogene TRBV3-2) and J is TRBJ1-2; no clear D gene. Trimming removed 4 bases from V and 4 bases from J, with 16 bases in between. The germline V gene has CDR1 LGHDT and CDR2 YNNKEL (reference sequence). This CDR3 spans 15 amino acids. CDR3 sequence reads: CASSPTFDSLYGYTF. The CDR3 DNA follows: TGTGCCAGCAGCCCAACCTTTGACTCCCTCTATGGCTACACCTTC.

This chain joins TRBV4-1 and TRBJ2-7, with D possibly TRBD1 on 6 matching bases. Germline V gene lookup returns CDR1 MGHRA and CDR2 YSYEKL. The CDR3 runs 14 residues. The germline V and J ends were trimmed by 4 bases and 4 bases, with 14 bases remaining between them. CDR3 coding DNA: TGCGCCAGCAGCCTGGGACACAATCCATACGAGCAGTACTTC. Its protein is CASSLGHNPYEQYF.

The chain carries TRBV3-1 (or the pseudogene TRBV3-2) and TRBJ1-5; TRBD1 aligns across 9 bases. V lost 4 bases and J lost 2; bases outside the gene matches: 12. The CDR3 length is 18 residues. Germline V gives CDR1 LGHDT, CDR2 YNNKEL (reference sequence). In DNA form, the CDR3 reads TGTGCCAGCAGCCCCTCCCGGGACAGGGACATAGGCAATCAGCCCCAGCATTTT. Translating gives CASSPSRDRDIGNQPQHF.

This clone came up once. The chain carries TRBV6-5 and TRBJ2-3, with D possibly matching TRBD1 (6 bases). The germline CDR1 and CDR2 sequences are MNHEY and SVGAGI. V shed 4 bases and J shed 8 bases, with 10 bases lying between them. This CDR3 is 12 amino acids long. The CDR3 loop is CASSSQGVTQYF. The CDR3 nucleotides are TGTGCCAGCAGTTCACAGGGAGTTACGCAGTATTTT.

This chain links TRBV12-2 with TRBJ2-5; TRBD1, the table's D call, lacks a check against the DNA. TRBV12-2 is termed a pseudogene. The CDR3 consists of 16 residues. The CDR3 DNA reads TGTGCAAGTCGCTTAGAGGGGAATAGTGGCCAAGAGACCCAGTACTTC. Translating it yields CASRLEGNSGQETQYF.

V usage is TRBV6-5 and J usage is TRBJ2-1; D ambiguous. Germline assignment: CDR1 MNHEY and CDR2 SVGAGI. Trimming took 0 bases from V and 6 from J, leaving 6 bases between them. This CDR3 has 13 amino acids. This CDR3 is CASSYSSPNEQFF. The CDR3 bases are TGTGCCAGCAGTTACTCTAGTCCCAATGAGCAGTTCTTC.

This clone is termed medium-sized. V is TRBV30 and J is TRBJ2-5; a possible D gene is TRBD1 (5 bases). Germline V gives CDR1 GTSNPN, CDR2 SVGIG (reference sequence). V dropped 4 bases and J dropped 2 bases, with 11 bases sitting between them. There are 13 residues in the CDR3. CDR3 in DNA: TGTGCCTGGAATGGGGCCGAGCAAGAGACCCAGTACTTC. Residues: CAWNGAEQETQYF.

The rearrangement links TRBV4-1 to TRBJ2-5, with 11 bases fitting TRBD2. The CDR3 is made up of 17 amino acids. Trimming removed 4 bases from V and 5 bases from J; junction bases left unmatched: 12. Germline-derived CDR1 and CDR2 are MGHRA and YSYEKL. CDR3 region: CASSLFATSGVGETQYF. The CDR3 DNA is TGCGCCAGCAGCCTCTTTGCGACTAGCGGGGTCGGGGAGACCCAGTACTTC.